This T cell receptor (beta chain) was captured in a study of blood T cell repertoires in COVID-19. Study context: Material from acute and convalescent COVID-19 was sourced from the United States, Italy and Spain.

Source study methods: Using reference gene primer amplification, nucleated cell counts were estimated. Profiling relied on immunoSEQ multiplex PCR, and the TCRdb table lists in-frame clones only, not all of them. V, J and clone size are taken as reported in that table, and D and trimming were inferred from the DNA itself. The sample lists hundreds of thousands of clones, approximately 86% occurring once. The sequenced sample consisted of peripheral blood. The sequence derives from a woman aged 60 to 75 with COVID-19, enrolled during active disease.

The CDR3 loop is CASSEEGGRTDTQYF. Here the CDR3 DNA reads TGTGCCAGCAGTGAAGAGGGCGGTCGCACAGATACGCAGTATTTT. V usage is TRBV6-4 and J usage is TRBJ2-3; weak D call: TRBD2 (5 bases). This CDR3 is built from 15 residues. Germline V lookup: CDR1 MRHNA, CDR2 SNTAGT. Trimming took 3 bases from V and 1 from J, leaving 11 bases between them.